Each of the 7 T cell receptor beta chains below was sequenced from the same sample in a study of cytomegalovirus exposure and HLA in healthy donors. Amplification used 60 Vbeta primers and 13 Jbeta primers. This table comes from immunoSEQ multiplex PCR, and its TCRdb copy is limited to in-frame clones, with some not included. The data show 90,000 to 150,000 clones, 60% to 85% seen once. The sample was PBMCs. The source is a woman in her 30s in good health and CMV-seropositive.

The V gene is TRBV30, the J gene TRBJ2-3, with 7 bases lining up with TRBD1. With V trimmed by 1 base and J by 4 bases, 8 bases remained unmatched. There are 15 residues in the CDR3. Germline V lookup: CDR1 GTSNPN, CDR2 SVGIG (reference sequence). The CDR3 is CAWSGRTGHPDTQYF. CDR3 nucleotides: TGTGCCTGGAGTGGCCGGACAGGACACCCAGATACGCAGTATTTT.

The V call is TRBV7-3, the J call TRBJ1-1; D gene uncertain. Germline V gene lookup returns CDR1 SGHTA and CDR2 FQGTGA. This CDR3 has 13 amino acids. Between the trimmed V and J ends, which lost 5 bases and 5 bases, there was a span of 12 bases. CDR3 in DNA: TGTGCCAGCAGCCTATCGGCGGGGACTGAAGCTTTCTTT. It specifies CASSLSAGTEAFF.

This chain links TRBV30 with TRBJ2-5; 11 bases line up with TRBD2. The CDR3 extends over 15 amino acids. Trimming removed 8 bases from V and 3 bases from J; junction bases left unmatched: 11. CDR1 and CDR2 from the germline V gene are GTSNPN and SVGIG (reference sequence). The CDR3, as DNA: TGTGCCGGGGTCGAGCTGGGACTAGCGGAAGAGACCCAGTACTTC. Encoded protein: CAGVELGLAEETQYF.

This clone was detected only once. CDR3 nucleotides: TGTGCCAGCAGCTTAGAGGCGGGATTCTATAATTCACCCCTCCACTTT. Translation gives CASSLEAGFYNSPLHF. The chain is built from TRBV11-1 and TRBJ1-6; D ambiguous. Trimming took 1 base from V and 3 from J, leaving 10 bases between them. The CDR3 totals 16 residues. Germline CDR1 SGHAT, CDR2 FQDESV (reference sequence).

The rearrangement joins TRBV7-2 to TRBJ1-2; 8 nucleotides agree with TRBD1. The J segment lost 5 bases and the V segment lost 5 bases, leaving 10 bases of the junction unmatched. There are 15 residues in the CDR3. From germline, CDR1 is SGHTA and CDR2 FQGNSA. The DNA of the CDR3 is TGTGCCAGCAGCACTCAGACAGGGGTTAGTTATGGCTACACCTTC. This codes for CASSTQTGVSYGYTF.

The chain employs TRBV7-8 and TRBJ1-2; D not resolved. Germline assignment: CDR1 SGHVS and CDR2 FQNEAQ. The ends were cut back, 0 bases at V and 4 bases at J, with 12 bases in the middle. This CDR3 spans 15 amino acids. For the CDR3, the DNA is TGTGCCAGCAGCTTAGCTTCGGTTGGGAGCTATGGCTACACCTTC. Its protein is CASSLASVGSYGYTF.

The chain employs TRBV29-1 and TRBJ1-2; the D is unclear. Between the trimmed V and J ends, which lost 7 bases and 8 bases, there was a span of 11 bases. The CDR3 has 10 residues. Germline V gene sequence: CDR1 SQVTM, CDR2 ANQGSEA. The CDR3 region is CSAEVGGYTF. CDR3 bases: TGCAGCGCCGAAGTGGGCGGCTACACCTTC.